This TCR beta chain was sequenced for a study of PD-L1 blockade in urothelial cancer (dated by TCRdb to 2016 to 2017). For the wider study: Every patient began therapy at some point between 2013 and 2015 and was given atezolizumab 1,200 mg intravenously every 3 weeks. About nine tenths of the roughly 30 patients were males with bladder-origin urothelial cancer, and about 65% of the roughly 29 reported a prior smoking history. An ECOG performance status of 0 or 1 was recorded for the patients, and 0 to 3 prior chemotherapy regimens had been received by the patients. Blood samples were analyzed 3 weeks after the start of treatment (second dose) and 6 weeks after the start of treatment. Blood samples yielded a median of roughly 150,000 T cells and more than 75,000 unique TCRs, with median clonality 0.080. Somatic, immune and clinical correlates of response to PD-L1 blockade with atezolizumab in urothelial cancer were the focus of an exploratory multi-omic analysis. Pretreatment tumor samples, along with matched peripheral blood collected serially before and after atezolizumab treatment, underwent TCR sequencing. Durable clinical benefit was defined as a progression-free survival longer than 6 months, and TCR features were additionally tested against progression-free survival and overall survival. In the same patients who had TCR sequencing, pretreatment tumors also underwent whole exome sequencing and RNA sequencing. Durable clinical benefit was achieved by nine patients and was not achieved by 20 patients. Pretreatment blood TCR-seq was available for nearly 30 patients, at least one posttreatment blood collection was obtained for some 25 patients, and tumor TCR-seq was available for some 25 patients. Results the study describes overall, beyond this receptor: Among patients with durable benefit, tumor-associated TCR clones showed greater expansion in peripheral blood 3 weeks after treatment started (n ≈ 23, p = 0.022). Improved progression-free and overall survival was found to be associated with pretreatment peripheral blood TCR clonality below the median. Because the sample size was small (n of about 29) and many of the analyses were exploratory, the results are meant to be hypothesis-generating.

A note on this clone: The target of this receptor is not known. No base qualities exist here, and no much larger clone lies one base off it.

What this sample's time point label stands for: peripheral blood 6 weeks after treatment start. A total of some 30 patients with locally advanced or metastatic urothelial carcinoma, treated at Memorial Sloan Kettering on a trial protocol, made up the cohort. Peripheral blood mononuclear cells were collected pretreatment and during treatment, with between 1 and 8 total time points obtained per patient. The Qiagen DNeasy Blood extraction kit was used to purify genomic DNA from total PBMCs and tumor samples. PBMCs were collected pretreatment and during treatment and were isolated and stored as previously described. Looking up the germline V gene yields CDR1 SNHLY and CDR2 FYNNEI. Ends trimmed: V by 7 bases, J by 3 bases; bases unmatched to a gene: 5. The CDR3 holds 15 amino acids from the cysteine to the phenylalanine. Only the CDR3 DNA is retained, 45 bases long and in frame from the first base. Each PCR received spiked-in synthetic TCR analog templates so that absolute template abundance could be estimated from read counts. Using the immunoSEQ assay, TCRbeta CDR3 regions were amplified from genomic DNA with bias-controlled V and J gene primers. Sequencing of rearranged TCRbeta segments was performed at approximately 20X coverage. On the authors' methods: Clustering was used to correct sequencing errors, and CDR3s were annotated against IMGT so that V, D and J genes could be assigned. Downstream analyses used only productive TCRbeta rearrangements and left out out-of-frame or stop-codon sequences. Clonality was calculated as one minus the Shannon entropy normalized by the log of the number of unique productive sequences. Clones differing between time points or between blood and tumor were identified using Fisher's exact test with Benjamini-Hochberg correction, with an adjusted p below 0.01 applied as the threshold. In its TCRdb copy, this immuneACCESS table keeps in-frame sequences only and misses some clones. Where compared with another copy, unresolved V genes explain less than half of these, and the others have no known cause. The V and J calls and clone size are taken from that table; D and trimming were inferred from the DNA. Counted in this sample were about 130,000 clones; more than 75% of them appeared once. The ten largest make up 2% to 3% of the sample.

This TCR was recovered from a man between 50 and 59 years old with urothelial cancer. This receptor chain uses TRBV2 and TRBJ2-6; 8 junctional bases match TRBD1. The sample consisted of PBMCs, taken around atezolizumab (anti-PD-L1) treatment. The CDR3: CASNRGSGGANVLTF. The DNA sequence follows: TGTGCCAGCAACAGGGGGAGTGGTGGGGCCAACGTCCTGACTTTC.